What follows are 8 T cell receptor beta chains derived from one specimen sequenced in a study of CD8 T cells in ankylosing spondylitis. Each CDR3 protein is one row after TCRdb ran MiXCR on the 5' RACE reads. The sample comprises a few hundred thousand distinct CDR3 sequences, about a sixth of which are singletons, and roughly a third rests with the top ten. Sequenced input: blood, either unsorted or a sorted T cell fraction (not recorded which). The receptor set was obtained from a male donor with ankylosing spondylitis or in good health (not recorded which).

This clonotype was detected only a few times. The gene calls are TRBV24-1 and TRBJ2-6; the match to TRBD1 covers 8 bases. The V gene end was trimmed by 4 bases and the J gene end by 4 bases; junction bases not matched to a gene: 5. CDR1 is KGHDR, CDR2 SFDVKD, per germline. The CDR3 sequence is 16 residues long. The CDR3 here is CATSDHRGTGANVLTF. DNA for the CDR3: TGTGCCACCAGTGACCACAGGGGGACCGGGGCCAACGTCCTGACTTTC.

This clonotype occurred many times. V gene TRBV10-3 combines with J gene TRBJ2-7; the D gene is possibly TRBD1 (5 bases). Germline V CDR1 and CDR2: ENHRY, SYGVKD. V shed 2 bases and J shed 3 bases, with 14 bases lying between them. There are 15 residues in the CDR3. This CDR3 is CAISEGGQGGYEQYF. The CDR3 bases are TGTGCCATCAGTGAGGGTGGTCAGGGTGGCTACGAGCAGTACTTC.

The V gene is TRBV7-3, the J gene TRBJ1-2; no reliable D call. CDR3 length equals 15 residues. V lost 2 bases to trimming and J lost 0 bases, with 10 bases between them. CDR1 is SGHTA and CDR2 is FQGTGA in the germline V gene. DNA of the CDR3: TGTGCCAGCAGCTTAGGGCGGAGCCCTAACTATGGCTACACCTTC. Protein: CASSLGRSPNYGYTF. The whole variable domain, filled in from reference TRBV7-3 and TRBJ1-2, reads GAGVSQTPSNKVTEKGKYVELRCDPISGHTALYWYRQSLGQGPEFLIYFQGTGAADDSGLPNDRFFAVRPEGSVSTLKIQRTERGDSAVYLCASSLGRSPNYGYTFGSGTRLTVV.

V is TRBV27 and J is TRBJ2-1; no clear D gene. The V and J ends lost 5 bases and 0 bases respectively, with 8 bases between them. This CDR3 is 14 amino acids long. The V gene's germline CDR1 is MNHEY and CDR2 SMNVEV (reference sequence). The CDR3 spells CASSPVTSYNEQFF. In DNA form, the CDR3 reads TGTGCCAGCAGTCCCGTCACCTCCTACAATGAGCAGTTCTTC.

This clonotype was picked up a small number of times. V usage is TRBV6-1 and J usage is TRBJ2-7, with 7 bases matching TRBD2. Germline V gives CDR1 MNHNS, CDR2 SASEGT. V lost 7 bases, J lost 4 bases, and 13 bases stayed unmatched. The CDR3 totals 15 residues. The CDR3 loop reads CASTYPRLAKYEQYF. The CDR3 DNA is TGTGCCAGCACCTACCCCCGACTAGCAAAGTACGAGCAGTACTTC.

The sample holds many counts of this clonotype. This chain connects TRBV20-1 to TRBJ1-1; D is perhaps TRBD1 (5 bases). The germline V and J ends were trimmed by 5 bases and 9 bases, with 16 bases remaining between them. The germline CDR1 and CDR2 sequences are DFQATT and SNEGSKA (reference sequence). The CDR3 has 12 residues. The chain's CDR3 is CSAFSGPTQAFF. CDR3 DNA sequence: TGCAGTGCTTTCTCGGGGCCGACCCAAGCTTTCTTT.

This clonotype was counted only a few times. The gene calls are TRBV29-1 and TRBJ2-7; no clear D gene. Trimming cost V 6 bases and J 7 bases, with 13 bases left between them. The germline V gene encodes CDR1 SQVTM and CDR2 ANQGSEA. The CDR3 is 11 residues long. This CDR3 is CSVGLGWEQYF. CDR3 nucleotides: TGCAGCGTCGGGCTGGGTTGGGAGCAGTACTTC.

Only a few counts were recorded for this clonotype. The chain links TRBV4-1 to TRBJ2-7; 9 bases line up with TRBD2. The ends lost 3 bases at V and 4 bases at J; junction bases unmatched: 7. This CDR3 contains 15 residues. Per germline, CDR1 MGHRA and CDR2 YSYEKL. CDR3 DNA: TGCGCCAGCAGCCAGTCCGGGACTAGCTCTTACGAGCAGTACTTC. This sequence encodes CASSQSGTSSYEQYF.